The T cell receptor beta chain described here comes from a study of T cells in Graves' hyperthyroidism and ophthalmopathy. About 10 ml of fresh peripheral blood supplied the PBMCs. Researchers amplified the TCR beta CDR3 regions from RNA transcripts. A set of HTBI primers served as the primers for a first-round RT-PCR of the TCR CDR3. Via MiXCR, TCRdb re-called the multiplex PCR reads, giving one row per CDR3 protein. The profile covers a few hundred thousand distinct CDR3 sequences, with around 14% appearing a single time and 9% to 9.5% taken by the ten largest. This clonotype was counted once. Its matching antigen is unknown. A read error may explain this, as a much larger clone is one base away. Study outcomes and limitations: Within blood appeared most thyroid clonotypes that had expanded above 0.001.

The clonotype was recovered from a woman aged 18-30 years with Graves' hyperthyroidism. Sequencing input: blood.

The CDR3 DNA is TGTGCCAGCAGGGGAGCGGACAGCTCATGGTTAGTTAACTATTGCTACACCTTC. Protein sequence: CASRGADSSWLVNYCYTF. This chain joins TRBV28 and TRBJ1-2; tentative D call: TRBD1 (6 bases). CDR3 length: 18 amino acids. Germline V gene data show CDR1 as MDHEN and CDR2 as SYDVKM.